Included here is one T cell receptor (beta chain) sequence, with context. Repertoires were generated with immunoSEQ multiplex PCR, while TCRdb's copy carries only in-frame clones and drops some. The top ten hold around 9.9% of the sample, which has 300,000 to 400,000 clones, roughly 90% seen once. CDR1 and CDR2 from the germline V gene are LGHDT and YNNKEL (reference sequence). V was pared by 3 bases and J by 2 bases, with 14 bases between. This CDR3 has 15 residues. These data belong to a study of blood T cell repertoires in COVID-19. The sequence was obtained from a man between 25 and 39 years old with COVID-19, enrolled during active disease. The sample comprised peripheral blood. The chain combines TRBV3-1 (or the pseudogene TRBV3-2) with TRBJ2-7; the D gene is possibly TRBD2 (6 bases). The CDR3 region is CASSQARDVPYEQYF. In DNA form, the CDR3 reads TGTGCCAGCAGCCAGGCGCGGGATGTCCCCTACGAGCAGTACTTC.